The T cell receptor (beta chain) described here comes from a study of blood T cell repertoires in COVID-19. Study-wide background: Spain, Italy and the United States supplied samples that represented acute and convalescent COVID-19. PBMCs, B-cell-depleted T cells, or T cells provided the cDNA or gDNA that made up the material.

CDR1 SGHRS and CDR2 YFSETQ come from the germline V gene. J lost 2 bases, V lost 3 bases, and 7 bases had no gene match. The CDR3 covers 15 residues. In the authors' methods: Nucleated cell number was recorded as an estimate derived from reference gene primer amplification. Data came from immunoSEQ multiplex PCR; TCRdb stores just in-frame clones and leaves some out. That table gives V, J and clone size, and the DNA gave D and trimming. This sample has fewer than 85,000 clones, with around three quarters found just once. This sequence joins TRBV5-1 and TRBJ2-7, with 8 bases fitting TRBD1. The receptor was derived from a man between 60 and 75 years old with active or convalescent COVID-19. The specimen was peripheral blood. This chain's CDR3 is CASSSWTGMPYEQYF. In nucleotides, the CDR3 is TGCGCCAGCAGCTCTTGGACAGGGATGCCCTACGAGCAGTACTTC.